Below are 24 T cell receptor beta chains sequenced from a single sample in a study of blood T cell repertoires in COVID-19. TCRdb's table, derived via immunoSEQ multiplex PCR, lists solely in-frame clones and lacks some. The sample includes around 220,000 clones, 88% of them seen just once. The source material was PBMCs or T cells enriched from blood (not recorded which). The receptors stem from a woman between 50 and 59 years old with acute COVID-19.

This chain uses TRBV28 with TRBJ1-2; D is possibly TRBD1 (6 bases). CDR1 is MDHEN, CDR2 SYDVKM, per germline. CDR3 size: 13 residues. V dropped 3 bases and J dropped 6 bases, with 11 bases sitting between them. In DNA form, the CDR3 reads TGTGCCAGCAGTTTCCAGGGGTGGGATGGCTACACCTTC. It codes for CASSFQGWDGYTF.

J is TRBJ2-7 and V is TRBV15; the D gene is possibly TRBD2 (6 bases). Germline CDR1 and CDR2: LNHNV and YYDKDF (reference sequence). The CDR3 contains 19 residues. The germline V and J ends were trimmed by 1 base and 3 bases, with 25 bases remaining between them. CDR3 nucleotide sequence: TGTGCCACCAGCAGAGGGAATAGCGGACCTCGGGGTTTAGTCTACGAGCAGTACTTC. Translated: CATSRGNSGPRGLVYEQYF. The variable domain in full, with the rest retrieved from reference TRBV15 and TRBJ2-7, is DAMVIQNPRYQVTQFGKPVTLSCSQTLNHNVMYWYQQKSSQAPKLLFHYYDKDFNNEADTPDNFQSRRPNTSFCFLDIRSPGLGDTAMYLCATSRGNSGPRGLVYEQYFGPGTRLTVT.

V and J are TRBV7-3 and TRBJ2-2; TRBD1 aligns across 8 bases. CDR3 size: 16 residues. After removal of 2 bases from V and 4 bases from J, the junction contained 6 bases not matched to a gene. Germline CDR1 is SGHTA and CDR2 is FQGTGA. CDR3 residues: CASSLPRGRGTGELFF. The CDR3 DNA follows: TGTGCCAGCAGCTTACCCAGGGGGCGCGGCACCGGGGAGCTGTTTTTT.

The chain carries TRBV5-6 and TRBJ1-2; D possibly corresponds to TRBD1 (6 bases). CDR3 length: 18 amino acids. Trimming cost V 1 base and J 2 bases, with 21 bases left between them. Germline CDR1 reads SGHDT; CDR2 reads YYEEEE. This CDR3 is CASSLLGETGIGNYGYTF. The CDR3 region has the DNA TGTGCCAGCAGCTTGTTAGGGGAAACAGGGATCGGAAACTATGGCTACACCTTC.

The rearrangement uses TRBV7-9 and TRBJ2-1; 10 nucleotides match TRBD1. The trim removed 9 bases at V and 6 bases at J, leaving 8 bases unmatched. CDR3 length: 14 amino acids. Germline lookup yields CDR1 SEHNR and CDR2 FQNEAQ (reference sequence). CDR3 loop: CASRDGTGANEQFF. The DNA for the CDR3 is TGTGCCAGTCGCGACGGGACAGGGGCCAATGAGCAGTTCTTC. The full variable domain, its missing parts supplied by reference TRBV7-9 and TRBJ2-1, is DTGVSQNPRHKITKRGQNVTFRCDPISEHNRLYWYRQTLGQGPEFLTYFQNEAQLEKSRLLSDRFSAERPKGSFSTLEIQRTEQGDSAMYLCASRDGTGANEQFFGPGTRLTVL.

V is TRBV19 and J is TRBJ1-1; TRBD1 might be the D (6 bases). V lost 6 bases, J lost 3 bases, and 14 bases lay in between. Germline assignment: CDR1 LNHDA and CDR2 SQIVND (reference sequence). This CDR3 has 14 amino acids. CDR3 amino acids: CASSDTGLDTEAFF. CDR3 sequence (DNA): TGTGCCAGTAGCGATACAGGGTTAGACACTGAAGCTTTCTTT.

The V and J genes are TRBV5-4 and TRBJ2-1, with 7 bases that match TRBD2. CDR3 length: 15 amino acids. V was clipped by 2 bases and J by 0 bases; unmatched bases: 2. Germline CDR1 and CDR2: SGHNT and YYREEE (reference sequence). The CDR3: CASSLWTSSYNEQFF. The CDR3, as DNA: TGTGCCAGCAGCTTATGGACTAGCTCCTACAATGAGCAGTTCTTC.

The chain links TRBV5-1 to TRBJ2-7; D is possibly TRBD1 (6 bases). The CDR3 is 13 amino acids. Germline loops: CDR1 SGHRS, CDR2 YFSETQ. The CDR3 region has the DNA TGCGCCAGCAGCTTGGACGATTTGTGGGACACGGGGGTC. Protein: CASSLDDLWDTGV.

This clone has only a few counts. The V gene is TRBV28, the J gene TRBJ1-4, with a weak D call TRBD1 (5 bases). V lost 7 bases and J 0 bases, leaving 12 bases between the germline ends. CDR1 is MDHEN and CDR2 is SYDVKM in the germline V gene. This CDR3 is built from 15 residues. CDR3 region: CASIFQGATNEKLFF. For the CDR3, the DNA is TGTGCCAGCATCTTTCAGGGTGCAACTAATGAAAAACTGTTTTTT.

The chain carries TRBV28 and TRBJ2-7; D gene uncertain. Germline assignment: CDR1 MDHEN and CDR2 SYDVKM. V gave up 2 bases and J gave up 2 bases, with 4 bases separating them. This CDR3 spans 12 amino acids. The CDR3 sequence: CASSLPTYEQYF. The CDR3 DNA reads as TGTGCCAGCAGTTTACCCACCTACGAGCAGTACTTC.

The rearrangement joins TRBV7-2 to TRBJ1-3; D perhaps matches TRBD1 (6 bases). CDR3 size: 14 residues. V lost 6 bases and J 0 bases, leaving 9 bases between the germline ends. Germline V gene lookup returns CDR1 SGHTA and CDR2 FQGNSA. The CDR3 DNA sequence: TGTGCCAGCAGTTTGGGGGCCTCTGGAAACACCATATATTTT. Translation: CASSLGASGNTIYF.

The V gene is TRBV5-1, the J gene TRBJ1-2; D unresolved. V was clipped by 4 bases and J by 7 bases, with 17 bases between them. Per the germline V gene, CDR1 is SGHRS and CDR2 is YFSETQ. The CDR3 sequence is 14 residues long. The CDR3 DNA reads TGCGCCAGCAGCCAAAGCTCGGGAGGAAGTGGCTACACCTTC. Protein: CASSQSSGGSGYTF.

The J gene is TRBJ2-1, the V gene TRBV29-1; a weak D match, TRBD1 (7 bases). Germline V gene sequence: CDR1 SQVTM, CDR2 ANQGSEA. CDR3 size: 18 residues. V gave up 7 bases and J gave up 0 bases, with 25 bases separating them. The CDR3: CSAVGGATRSGSYNEQFF. The CDR3 nucleotides are TGCAGCGCCGTAGGGGGCGCGACTAGATCCGGCTCCTACAATGAGCAGTTCTTC.

The V gene is TRBV4-1, the J gene TRBJ2-7; 9 bases are shared with TRBD1. With V trimmed by 2 bases and J by 5 bases, 7 bases remained unmatched. Germline V gene data show CDR1 as MGHRA and CDR2 as YSYEKL. The CDR3 covers 15 residues. The CDR3: CASSQPGTGRNEQYF. Here the CDR3 DNA reads TGCGCCAGCAGCCAACCCGGGACAGGGAGGAACGAGCAGTACTTC.

J is TRBJ2-7 and V is TRBV18, with 12 bases aligning to TRBD2. Per germline, CDR1 KGHSH and CDR2 LQKENI. The V segment lost 6 bases and the J segment 7 bases; nucleotides outside the gene matches: 10. The CDR3 has 15 residues. The CDR3: CASSTGGTSGREQYF. The CDR3 nucleotides read TGTGCCAGCTCTACAGGGGGCACTAGCGGGAGGGAGCAGTACTTC.

The V call is TRBV27, the J call TRBJ2-5; D not resolved. The CDR3 covers 14 residues. Between the trimmed V and J ends, which lost 0 bases and 5 bases, there was a span of 10 bases. The germline V gene encodes CDR1 MNHEY and CDR2 SMNVEV (reference sequence). The CDR3 is CASSLSIYGETQYF. In nucleotides, the CDR3 is TGTGCCAGCAGTTTATCGATTTATGGCGAGACCCAGTACTTC.

The genes are TRBV6-1 and TRBJ2-4; 8 bases are shared with TRBD1. The germline CDR1 and CDR2 sequences are MNHNS and SASEGT. With V trimmed by 3 bases and J by 1 base, 2 bases remained unmatched. CDR3 length: 15 amino acids. CDR3 sequence: CASSDRGPAKNIQYF. Here the CDR3 DNA reads TGTGCCAGCAGTGACAGGGGGCCTGCCAAAAACATTCAGTACTTC.

The chain is built from TRBV4-2 and TRBJ2-3; a possible D gene is TRBD2 (5 bases). CDR1 and CDR2 from the germline V gene are LGHNA and YNFKEQ. Between the trimmed V and J ends, which lost 0 bases and 8 bases, there was a span of 12 bases. CDR3 size: 14 residues. CDR3 region: CASSQDASGSTQYF. The CDR3, as DNA: TGTGCCAGCAGCCAAGACGCAAGCGGAAGTACGCAGTATTTT.

This clone was seen a single time. The chain recombines TRBV7-3 with TRBJ2-1, with 15 bases identical to TRBD2. The junction had 6 bases not matched to a gene; V was cut back by 5 bases and J by 1 base. CDR1 and CDR2 (germline): SGHTA, FQGTGA. The CDR3 has 18 residues. The CDR3 sequence: CASSPGTSGRTSYNEQFF. For the CDR3, the DNA is TGTGCCAGCAGCCCAGGGACTAGCGGGAGGACGTCCTACAATGAGCAGTTCTTC.

V usage is TRBV6-5 and J usage is TRBJ1-1; 7 bases agree with TRBD1. The J segment lost 0 bases and the V segment lost 2 bases, leaving 3 bases of the junction unmatched. The CDR3 has 15 amino acids. The germline V gene encodes CDR1 MNHEY and CDR2 SVGAGI. The chain's CDR3 is CASSYQGGLNTEAFF. For the CDR3, the DNA is TGTGCCAGCAGTTACCAGGGGGGTCTGAACACTGAAGCTTTCTTT.

V gene TRBV27 combines with J gene TRBJ2-5, with D possibly TRBD1 on 6 matching bases. With 5 bases removed from V and 2 bases from J, the gap between germline ends came to 12 bases. The length of the CDR3 is 14 residues. CDR1 is MNHEY, CDR2 SMNVEV, per germline (reference sequence). In DNA, the CDR3 is TGTGCCAGCAGTCCCCGGACAGAACAAGAGACCCAGTACTTC. It yields the protein CASSPRTEQETQYF.

The rearrangement uses TRBV20-1 and TRBJ1-2, with 7 bases matching TRBD1. Per the germline V gene, CDR1 is DFQATT and CDR2 is SNEGSKA (reference sequence). The CDR3 has 11 amino acids. For the CDR3, the DNA is TGCAGCGCGACAGGGCGGAATGGCTACACCTTC. Protein sequence: CSATGRNGYTF.

The J gene is TRBJ2-3, the V gene TRBV27, with 9 bases identical to TRBD2. The CDR3 has 14 residues. Germline V gene sequence: CDR1 MNHEY, CDR2 SMNVEV (reference sequence). With 8 bases clipped from V and 3 bases from J, the junction kept 6 bases outside the gene matches. CDR3 nucleotide sequence: TGTGCCAGCCTAATAGCGGGAGCAACAGATACGCAGTATTTT. Protein product: CASLIAGATDTQYF.

The chain recombines TRBV9 with TRBJ2-1; a weak D match, TRBD1 (6 bases). The CDR3 is 16 residues long. CDR1 is SGDLS and CDR2 is YYNGEE in the germline V gene. The V end lost 4 bases, the J end lost 7 bases, and 21 bases lay between the germline ends. The CDR3 sequence: CASSLEQQGSVNEQFF. CDR3 DNA sequence: TGTGCCAGCAGCCTAGAACAACAGGGAAGCGTGAATGAGCAGTTCTTC.